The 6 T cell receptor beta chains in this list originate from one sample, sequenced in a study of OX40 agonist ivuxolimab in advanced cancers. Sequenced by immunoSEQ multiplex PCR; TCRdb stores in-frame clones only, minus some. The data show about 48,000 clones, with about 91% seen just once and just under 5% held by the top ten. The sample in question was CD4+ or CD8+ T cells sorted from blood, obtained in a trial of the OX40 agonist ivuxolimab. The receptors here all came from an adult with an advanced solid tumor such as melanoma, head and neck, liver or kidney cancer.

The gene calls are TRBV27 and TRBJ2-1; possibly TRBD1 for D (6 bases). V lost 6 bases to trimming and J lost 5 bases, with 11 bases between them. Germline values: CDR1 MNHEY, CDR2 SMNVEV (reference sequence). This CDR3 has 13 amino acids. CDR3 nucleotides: TGTGCCAGCAGCTTGGGACAAGACAATGAGCAGTTCTTC. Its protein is CASSLGQDNEQFF.

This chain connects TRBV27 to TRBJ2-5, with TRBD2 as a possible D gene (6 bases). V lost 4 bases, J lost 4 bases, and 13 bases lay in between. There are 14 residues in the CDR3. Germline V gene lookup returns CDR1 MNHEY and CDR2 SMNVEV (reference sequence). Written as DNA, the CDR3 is TGTGCCAGCAGTTACACAGGAGGGTCAGAGACCCAGTACTTC. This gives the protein CASSYTGGSETQYF.

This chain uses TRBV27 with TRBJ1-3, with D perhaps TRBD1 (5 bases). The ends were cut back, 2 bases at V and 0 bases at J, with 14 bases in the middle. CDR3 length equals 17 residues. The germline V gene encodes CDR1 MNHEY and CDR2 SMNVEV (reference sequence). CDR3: CASSLNAGLSSGNTIYF. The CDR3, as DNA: TGTGCCAGCAGTTTAAATGCAGGGCTGAGCTCTGGAAACACCATATATTTT.

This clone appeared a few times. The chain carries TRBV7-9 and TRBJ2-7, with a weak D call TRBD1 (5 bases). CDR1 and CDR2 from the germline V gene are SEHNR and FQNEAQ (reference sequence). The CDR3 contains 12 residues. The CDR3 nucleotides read TGTGCCAGCAGTTTAGGGGTGAGCGAGCAGTACGTC. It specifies CASSLGVSEQYV.

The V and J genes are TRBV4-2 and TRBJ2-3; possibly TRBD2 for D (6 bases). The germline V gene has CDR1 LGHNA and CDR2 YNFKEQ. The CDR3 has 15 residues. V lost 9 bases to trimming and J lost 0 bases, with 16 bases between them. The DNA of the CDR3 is TGTGCCAGTATGCCGGGACTCCGTAGCACAGATACGCAGTATTTT. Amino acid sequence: CASMPGLRSTDTQYF.

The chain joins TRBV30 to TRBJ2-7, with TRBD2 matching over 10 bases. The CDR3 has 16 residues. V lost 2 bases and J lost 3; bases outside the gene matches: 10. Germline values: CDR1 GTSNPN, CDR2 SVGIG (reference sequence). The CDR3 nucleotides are TGTGCCTGGAGTTTGCTAGCGGGAGTTATTGACTACGAGCAGTACTTC. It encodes CAWSLLAGVIDYEQYF.